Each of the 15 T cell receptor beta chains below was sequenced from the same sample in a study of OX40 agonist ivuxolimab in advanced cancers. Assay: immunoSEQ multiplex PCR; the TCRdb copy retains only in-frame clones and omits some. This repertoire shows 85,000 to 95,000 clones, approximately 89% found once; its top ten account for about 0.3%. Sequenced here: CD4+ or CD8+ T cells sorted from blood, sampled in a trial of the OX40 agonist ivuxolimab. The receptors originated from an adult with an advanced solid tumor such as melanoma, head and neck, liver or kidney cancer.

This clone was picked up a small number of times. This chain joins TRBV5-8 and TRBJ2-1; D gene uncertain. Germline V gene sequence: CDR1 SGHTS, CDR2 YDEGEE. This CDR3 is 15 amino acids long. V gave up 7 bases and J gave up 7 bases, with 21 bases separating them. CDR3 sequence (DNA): TGTGCCAGCTTACATCCCAGGTATTCGATTAATGAGCAGTTCTTC. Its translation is CASLHPRYSINEQFF.

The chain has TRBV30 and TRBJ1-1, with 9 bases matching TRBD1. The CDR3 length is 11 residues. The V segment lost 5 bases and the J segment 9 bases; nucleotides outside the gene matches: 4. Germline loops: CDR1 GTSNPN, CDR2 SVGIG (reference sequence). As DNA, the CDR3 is TGTGCCTGGGCCGGGACAGGGAAAGCTTTCTTT. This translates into CAWAGTGKAFF.

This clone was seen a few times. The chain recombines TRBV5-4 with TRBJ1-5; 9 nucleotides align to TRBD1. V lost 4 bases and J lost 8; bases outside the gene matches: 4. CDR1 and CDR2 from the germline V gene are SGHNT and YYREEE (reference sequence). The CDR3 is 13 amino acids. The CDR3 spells CASSRGQGEPQHF. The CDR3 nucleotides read TGTGCCAGCAGCCGGGGACAGGGAGAGCCCCAGCATTTT.

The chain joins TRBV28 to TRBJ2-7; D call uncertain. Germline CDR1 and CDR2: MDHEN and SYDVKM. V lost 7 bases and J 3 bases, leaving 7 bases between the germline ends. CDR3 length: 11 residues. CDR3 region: CASTQSYEQYF. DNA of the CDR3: TGTGCCAGCACCCAAAGCTACGAGCAGTACTTC.

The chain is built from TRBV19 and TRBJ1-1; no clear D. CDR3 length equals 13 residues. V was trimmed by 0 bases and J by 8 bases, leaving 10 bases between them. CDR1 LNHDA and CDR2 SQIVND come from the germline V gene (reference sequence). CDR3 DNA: TGTGCCAGTAGTATAGACAGAAGCCGAGAAGCTTTCTTT. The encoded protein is CASSIDRSREAFF.

The CDR3 DNA reads as TGTGCCAGCAGCCACGACAGGACCTATGGCTACACCTTC. The encoded protein is CASSHDRTYGYTF. The V call is TRBV5-6, the J call TRBJ1-2, with a tentative D call TRBD1 (6 bases). The CDR3 is made up of 13 amino acids. Germline V lookup: CDR1 SGHDT, CDR2 YYEEEE. The germline V and J ends were trimmed by 4 bases and 4 bases, with 11 bases remaining between them.

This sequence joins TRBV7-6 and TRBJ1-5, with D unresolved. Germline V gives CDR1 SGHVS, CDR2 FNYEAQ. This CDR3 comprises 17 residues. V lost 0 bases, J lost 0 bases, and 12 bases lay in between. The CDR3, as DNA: TGTGCCAGCAGCTTAGCGCTCTCCGGGAATAGCAATCAGCCCCAGCATTTT. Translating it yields CASSLALSGNSNQPQHF.

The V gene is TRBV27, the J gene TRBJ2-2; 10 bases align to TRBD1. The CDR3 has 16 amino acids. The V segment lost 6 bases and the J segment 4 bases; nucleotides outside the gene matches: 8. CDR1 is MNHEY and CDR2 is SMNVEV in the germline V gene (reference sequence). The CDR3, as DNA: TGTGCCAGCAGGACCTACCGGGACAGGGGCACCGGGGAGCTGTTTTTT. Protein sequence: CASRTYRDRGTGELFF.

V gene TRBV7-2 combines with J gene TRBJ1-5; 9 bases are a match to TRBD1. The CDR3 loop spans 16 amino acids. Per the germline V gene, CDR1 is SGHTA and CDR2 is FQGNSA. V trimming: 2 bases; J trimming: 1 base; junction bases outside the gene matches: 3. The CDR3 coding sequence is TGTGCCAGCAGCTTAACAGGGGGCCAAAGCAATCAGCCCCAGCATTTT. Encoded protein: CASSLTGGQSNQPQHF.

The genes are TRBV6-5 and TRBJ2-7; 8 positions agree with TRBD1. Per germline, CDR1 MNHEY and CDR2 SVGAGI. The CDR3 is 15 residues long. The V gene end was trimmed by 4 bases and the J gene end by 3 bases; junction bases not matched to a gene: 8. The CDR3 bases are TGTGCCAGCAGTTCCCCCGCGACAGGGGACTACGAGCAGTACTTC. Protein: CASSSPATGDYEQYF.

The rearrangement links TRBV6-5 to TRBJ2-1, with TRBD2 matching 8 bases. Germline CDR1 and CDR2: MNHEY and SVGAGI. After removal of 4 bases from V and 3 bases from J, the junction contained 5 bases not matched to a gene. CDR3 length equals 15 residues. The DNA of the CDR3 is TGTGCCAGCAGTTCCACAGCGGGAGACTACAATGAGCAGTTCTTC. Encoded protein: CASSSTAGDYNEQFF.

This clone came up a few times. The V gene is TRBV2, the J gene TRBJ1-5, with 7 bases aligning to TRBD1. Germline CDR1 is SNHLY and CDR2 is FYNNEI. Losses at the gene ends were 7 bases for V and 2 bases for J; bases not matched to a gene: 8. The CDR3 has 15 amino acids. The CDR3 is CASMIGTVGNQPQHF. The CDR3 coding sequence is TGTGCCAGCATGATAGGGACAGTAGGCAATCAGCCCCAGCATTTT.

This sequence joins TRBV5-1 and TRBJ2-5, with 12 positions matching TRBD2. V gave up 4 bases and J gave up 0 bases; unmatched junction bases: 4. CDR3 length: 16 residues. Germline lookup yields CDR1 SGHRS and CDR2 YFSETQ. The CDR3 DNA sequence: TGCGCCAGCAGCGCGGGACTAGCGGGCTACCAAGAGACCCAGTACTTC. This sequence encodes CASSAGLAGYQETQYF.

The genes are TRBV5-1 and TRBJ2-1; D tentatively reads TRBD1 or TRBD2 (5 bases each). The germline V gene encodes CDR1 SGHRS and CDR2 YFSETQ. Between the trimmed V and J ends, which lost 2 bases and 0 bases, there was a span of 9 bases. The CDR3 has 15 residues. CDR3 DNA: TGCGCCAGCAGCTTATGGGGGTCCTCCTACAATGAGCAGTTCTTC. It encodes CASSLWGSSYNEQFF.

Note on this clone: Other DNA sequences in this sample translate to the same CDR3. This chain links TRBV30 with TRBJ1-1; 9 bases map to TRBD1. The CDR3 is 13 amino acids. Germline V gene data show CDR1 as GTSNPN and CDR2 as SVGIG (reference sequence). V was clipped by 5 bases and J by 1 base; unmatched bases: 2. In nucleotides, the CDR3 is TGTGCCTGGGGACAGGGGACGAACACTGAAGCTTTCTTT. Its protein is CAWGQGTNTEAFF.